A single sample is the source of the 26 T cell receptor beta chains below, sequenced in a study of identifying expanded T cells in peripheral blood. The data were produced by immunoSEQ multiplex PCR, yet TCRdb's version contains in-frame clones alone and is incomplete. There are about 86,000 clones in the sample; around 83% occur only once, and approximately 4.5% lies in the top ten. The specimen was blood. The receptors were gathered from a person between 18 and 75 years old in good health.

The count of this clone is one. The CDR3 sequence: CASSFPRGRQGANEQFF. The CDR3 bases are TGTGCCAGCAGCTTCCCGAGGGGGCGTCAAGGGGCCAATGAGCAGTTCTTC. This sequence joins TRBV7-6 and TRBJ2-1, with TRBD1 identical over 7 bases. This CDR3 contains 17 residues. V was pared by 3 bases and J by 6 bases, with 14 bases of the junction left unmatched. CDR1 and CDR2 from the germline V gene are SGHVS and FNYEAQ.

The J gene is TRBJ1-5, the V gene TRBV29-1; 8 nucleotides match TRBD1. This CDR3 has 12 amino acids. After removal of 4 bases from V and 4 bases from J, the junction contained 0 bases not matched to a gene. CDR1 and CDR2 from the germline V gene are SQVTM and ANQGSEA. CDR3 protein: CSVGQGNQPQHF. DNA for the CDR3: TGCAGCGTTGGACAGGGGAATCAGCCCCAGCATTTT.

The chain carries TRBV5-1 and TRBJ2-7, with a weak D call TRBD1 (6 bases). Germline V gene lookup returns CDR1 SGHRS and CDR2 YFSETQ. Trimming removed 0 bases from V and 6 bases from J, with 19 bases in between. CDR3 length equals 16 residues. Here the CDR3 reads CASSLGPQQGTAEQYF. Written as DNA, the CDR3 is TGCGCCAGCAGCTTGGGGCCTCAACAGGGAACTGCCGAGCAGTACTTC.

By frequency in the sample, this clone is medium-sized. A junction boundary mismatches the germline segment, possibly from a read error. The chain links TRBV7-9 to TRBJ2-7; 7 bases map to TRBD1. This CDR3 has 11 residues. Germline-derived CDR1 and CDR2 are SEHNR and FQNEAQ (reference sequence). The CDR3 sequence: CASSLGQEVCF. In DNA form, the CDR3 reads TGTGCCAGCAGCCTCGGACAGGAGGTATGCTTC.

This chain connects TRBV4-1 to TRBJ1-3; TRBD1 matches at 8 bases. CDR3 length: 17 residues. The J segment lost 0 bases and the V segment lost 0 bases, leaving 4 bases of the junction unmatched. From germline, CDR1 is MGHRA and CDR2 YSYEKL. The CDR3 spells CASSQEQGDYSGNTIYF. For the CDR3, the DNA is TGCGCCAGCAGCCAAGAACAGGGGGACTACTCTGGAAACACCATATATTTT.

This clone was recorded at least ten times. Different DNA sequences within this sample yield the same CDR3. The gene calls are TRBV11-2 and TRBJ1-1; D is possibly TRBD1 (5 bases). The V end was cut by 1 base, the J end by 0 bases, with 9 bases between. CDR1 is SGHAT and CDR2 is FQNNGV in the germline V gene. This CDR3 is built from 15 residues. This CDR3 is CASSLVTGVNTEAFF. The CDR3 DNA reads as TGTGCCAGCAGCTTAGTCACAGGAGTGAACACTGAAGCTTTCTTT. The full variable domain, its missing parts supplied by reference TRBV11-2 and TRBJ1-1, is EAGVAQSPRYKIIEKRQSVAFWCNPISGHATLYWYQQILGQGPKLLIQFQNNGVVDDSQLPKDRFSAERLKGVDSTLKIQPAKLEDSAVYLCASSLVTGVNTEAFFGQGTRLTVV.

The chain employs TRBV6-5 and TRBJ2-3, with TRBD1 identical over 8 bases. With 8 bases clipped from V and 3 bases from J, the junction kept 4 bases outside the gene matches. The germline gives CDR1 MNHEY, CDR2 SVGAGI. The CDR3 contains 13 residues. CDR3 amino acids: CASSRTGTDTQYF. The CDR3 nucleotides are TGTGCCAGCTCCAGGACAGGGACAGATACGCAGTATTTT.

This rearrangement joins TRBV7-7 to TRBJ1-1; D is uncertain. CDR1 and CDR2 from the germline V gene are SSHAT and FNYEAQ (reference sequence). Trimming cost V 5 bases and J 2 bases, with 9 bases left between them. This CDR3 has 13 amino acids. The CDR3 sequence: CASSRDINTEAFF. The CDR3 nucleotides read TGTGCCAGCAGCCGAGACATCAACACTGAAGCTTTCTTT.

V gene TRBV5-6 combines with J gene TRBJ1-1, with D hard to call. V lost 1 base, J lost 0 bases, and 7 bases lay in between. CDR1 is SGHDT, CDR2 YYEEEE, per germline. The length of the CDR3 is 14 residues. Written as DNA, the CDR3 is TGTGCCAGCAGCTTGAGAAATTTGAACACTGAAGCTTTCTTT. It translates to CASSLRNLNTEAFF.

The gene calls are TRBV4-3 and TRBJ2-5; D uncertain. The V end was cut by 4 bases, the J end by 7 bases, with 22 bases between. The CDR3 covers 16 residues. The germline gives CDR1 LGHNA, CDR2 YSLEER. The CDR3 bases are TGCGCCAGCAGCCCCGCCGTTGGCTTTGGTATGTGGACCCAGTACTTC. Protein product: CASSPAVGFGMWTQYF.

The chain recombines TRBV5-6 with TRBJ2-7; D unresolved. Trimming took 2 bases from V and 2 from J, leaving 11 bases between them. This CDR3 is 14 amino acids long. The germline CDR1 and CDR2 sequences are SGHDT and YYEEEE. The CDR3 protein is CASSFRFATYEQYF. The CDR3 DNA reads TGTGCCAGCAGCTTTCGGTTCGCAACCTACGAGCAGTACTTC.

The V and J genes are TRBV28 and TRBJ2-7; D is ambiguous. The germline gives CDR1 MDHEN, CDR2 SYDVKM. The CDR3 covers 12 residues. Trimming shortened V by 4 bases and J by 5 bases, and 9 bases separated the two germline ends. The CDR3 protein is CASSSSWDEQYF. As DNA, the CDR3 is TGTGCCAGCAGTTCTTCCTGGGACGAGCAGTACTTC.

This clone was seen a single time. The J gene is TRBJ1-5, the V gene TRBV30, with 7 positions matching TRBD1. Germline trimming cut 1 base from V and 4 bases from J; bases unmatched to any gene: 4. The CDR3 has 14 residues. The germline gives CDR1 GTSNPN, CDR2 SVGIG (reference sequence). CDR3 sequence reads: CAWSEGRGNQPQHF. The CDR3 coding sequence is TGTGCCTGGAGTGAGGGCAGGGGGAATCAGCCCCAGCATTTT.

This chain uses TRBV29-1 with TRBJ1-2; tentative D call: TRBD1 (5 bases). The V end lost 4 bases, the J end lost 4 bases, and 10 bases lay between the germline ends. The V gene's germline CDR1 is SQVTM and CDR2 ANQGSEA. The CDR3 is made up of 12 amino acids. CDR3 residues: CSVGDRTYGYTF. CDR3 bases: TGCAGCGTTGGGGACCGAACCTATGGCTACACCTTC.

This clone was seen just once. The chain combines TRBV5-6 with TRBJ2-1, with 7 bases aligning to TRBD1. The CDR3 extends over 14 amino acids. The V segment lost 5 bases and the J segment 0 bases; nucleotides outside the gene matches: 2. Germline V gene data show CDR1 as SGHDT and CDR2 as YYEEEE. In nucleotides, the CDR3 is TGTGCCAGCAGTCAGGGGGTCTCCTACAATGAGCAGTTCTTC. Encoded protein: CASSQGVSYNEQFF.

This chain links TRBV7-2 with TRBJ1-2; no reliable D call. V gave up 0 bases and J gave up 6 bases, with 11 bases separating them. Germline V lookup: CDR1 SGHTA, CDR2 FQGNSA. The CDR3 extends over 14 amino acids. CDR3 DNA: TGTGCCAGCAGCTTAGCGAATACAGAGCATGGCTACACCTTC. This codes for CASSLANTEHGYTF. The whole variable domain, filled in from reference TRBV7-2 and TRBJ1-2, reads GAGVSQSPSNKVTEKGKDVELRCDPISGHTALYWYRQSLGQGLEFLIYFQGNSAPDKSGLPSDRFSAERTGGSVSTLTIQRTQQEDSAVYLCASSLANTEHGYTFGSGTRLTVV.

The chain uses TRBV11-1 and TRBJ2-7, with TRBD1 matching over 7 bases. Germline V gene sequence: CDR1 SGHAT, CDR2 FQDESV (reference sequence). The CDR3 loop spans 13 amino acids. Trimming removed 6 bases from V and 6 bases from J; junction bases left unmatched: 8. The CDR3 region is CASRRTGGSEQYF. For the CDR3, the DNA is TGTGCCAGCAGACGGACAGGAGGTTCCGAGCAGTACTTC.

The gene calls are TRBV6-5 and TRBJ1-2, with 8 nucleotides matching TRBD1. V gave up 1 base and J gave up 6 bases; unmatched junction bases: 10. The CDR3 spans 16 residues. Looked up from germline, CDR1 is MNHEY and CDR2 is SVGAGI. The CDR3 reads CASSYLQGALSDGYTF. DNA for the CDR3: TGTGCCAGCAGTTACTTGCAGGGGGCCCTTTCGGATGGCTACACCTTC.

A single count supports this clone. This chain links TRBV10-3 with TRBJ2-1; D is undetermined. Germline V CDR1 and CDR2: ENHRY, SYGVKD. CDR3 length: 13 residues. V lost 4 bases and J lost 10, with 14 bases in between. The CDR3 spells CAISAPALVEQFF. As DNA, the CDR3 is TGTGCCATCAGTGCCCCGGCTCTGGTAGAGCAGTTCTTC.

DNA for the CDR3: TGTGCCAGCGCCCAGGTAGATACGCAGTATTTT. Translating it yields CASAQVDTQYF. This chain uses TRBV2 with TRBJ2-3; D is uncertain. V lost 8 bases to trimming and J lost 5 bases, with 8 bases between them. The CDR3 extends over 11 amino acids. CDR1 is SNHLY and CDR2 is FYNNEI in the germline V gene.

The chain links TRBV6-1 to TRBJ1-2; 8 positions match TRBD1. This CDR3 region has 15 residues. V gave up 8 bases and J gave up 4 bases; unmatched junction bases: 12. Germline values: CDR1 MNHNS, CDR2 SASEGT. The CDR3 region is CASLGRGQEFYGYTF. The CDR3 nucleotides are TGTGCCAGCCTAGGAAGGGGACAGGAGTTCTATGGCTACACCTTC.

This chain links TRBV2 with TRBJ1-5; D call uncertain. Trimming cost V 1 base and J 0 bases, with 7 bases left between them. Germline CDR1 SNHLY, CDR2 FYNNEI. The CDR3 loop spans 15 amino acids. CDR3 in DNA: TGTGCCAGCAGTGAAGACAAATATAGCAATCAGCCCCAGCATTTT. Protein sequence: CASSEDKYSNQPQHF.

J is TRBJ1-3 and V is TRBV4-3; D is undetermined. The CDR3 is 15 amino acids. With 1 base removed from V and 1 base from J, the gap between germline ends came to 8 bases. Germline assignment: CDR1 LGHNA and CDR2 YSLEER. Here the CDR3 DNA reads TGCGCCAGCAGCCAAGGAGACCTGTCTGGAAACACCATATATTTT. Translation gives CASSQGDLSGNTIYF.

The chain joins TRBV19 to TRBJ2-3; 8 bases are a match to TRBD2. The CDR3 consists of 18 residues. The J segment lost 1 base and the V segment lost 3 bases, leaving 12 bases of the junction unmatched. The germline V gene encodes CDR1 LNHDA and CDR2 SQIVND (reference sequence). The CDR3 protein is CASSIRLSGGGRTDTQYF. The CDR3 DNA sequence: TGTGCCAGTAGTATTCGTTTATCGGGCGGGGGGCGCACAGATACGCAGTATTTT.

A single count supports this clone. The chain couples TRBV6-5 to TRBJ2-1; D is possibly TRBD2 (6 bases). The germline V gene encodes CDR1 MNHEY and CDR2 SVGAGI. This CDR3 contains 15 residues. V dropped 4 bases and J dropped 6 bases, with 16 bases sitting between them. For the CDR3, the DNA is TGTGCCAGCAGTTCCTACACGGTCGGGAGCAATGAGCAGTTCTTC. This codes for CASSSYTVGSNEQFF.

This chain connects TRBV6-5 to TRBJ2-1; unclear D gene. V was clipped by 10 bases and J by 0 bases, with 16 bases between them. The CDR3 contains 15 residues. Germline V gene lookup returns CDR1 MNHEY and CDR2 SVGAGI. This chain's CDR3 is CATRIGGYSYNEQFF. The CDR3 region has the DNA TGTGCCACCAGGATAGGCGGTTACTCCTACAATGAGCAGTTCTTC.